This T cell receptor beta chain was observed in a study of T cell changes during pregnancy in multiple sclerosis. Germline CDR1 is SGHRS and CDR2 is YFSETQ. The CDR3 length is 18 residues. Trimming removed 0 bases from V and 0 bases from J; junction bases left unmatched: 9. TCRdb's copy holds only in-frame clones and misses some; the assay was immunoSEQ multiplex PCR. The sample consists of about 80,000 clones, 85% to 95% of them appearing once. This sequence originates from a female donor with multiple sclerosis, enrolled in a pregnancy study. The sample was peripheral blood, taken in the third trimester of pregnancy. The chain couples TRBV5-1 to TRBJ2-1, with TRBD1 matching over 7 bases. CDR3 residues: CASSLEVRGFSSYNEQFF. The CDR3 DNA sequence: TGCGCCAGCAGCTTGGAGGTCAGGGGGTTTAGCTCCTACAATGAGCAGTTCTTC.